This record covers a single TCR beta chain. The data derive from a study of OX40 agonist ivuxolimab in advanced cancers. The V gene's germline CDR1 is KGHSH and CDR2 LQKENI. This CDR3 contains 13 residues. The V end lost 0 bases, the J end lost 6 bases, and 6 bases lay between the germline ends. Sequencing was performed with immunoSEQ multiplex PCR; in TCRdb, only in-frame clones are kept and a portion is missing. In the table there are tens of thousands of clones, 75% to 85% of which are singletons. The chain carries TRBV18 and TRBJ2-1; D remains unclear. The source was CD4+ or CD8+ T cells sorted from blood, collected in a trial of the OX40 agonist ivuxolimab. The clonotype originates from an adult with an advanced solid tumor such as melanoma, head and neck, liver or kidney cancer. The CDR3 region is CASSPPTVNEQFF. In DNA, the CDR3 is TGTGCCAGCTCACCACCCACCGTCAATGAGCAGTTCTTC. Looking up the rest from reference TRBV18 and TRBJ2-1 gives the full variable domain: NAGVMQNPRHLVRRRGQEARLRCSPMKGHSHVYWYRQLPEEGLKFMVYLQKENIIDESGMPKERFSAEFPKEGPSILRIQQVVRGDSAAYFCASSPPTVNEQFFGPGTRLTVL.